The 10 T cell receptor beta chains below were found in one sample sequenced in a study of vaccination effects on CD4 cells after COVID-19. Viral peptide pool expansion of antigen-specific CD4+ T cells preceded sequencing in the ViraFEST assay. Upon completion of more than 9 days in culture, CD4+ T cells were isolated. Prior SARS-CoV-2 infection was absent in the vaccine recipients, as shown by negative nucleocapsid antibodies. Clones were read by immunoSEQ multiplex PCR, and TCRdb kept only the in-frame ones, dropping some. The sample yields roughly 33,000 clones, 55% to 85% seen once. Antigens of these TCRs are unknown. This sample comprised CD4+ T cells from PBMCs cultured with HCoV-OC43 spike peptides, obtained before COVID-19 vaccination. Specified subset: HCoV-OC43 spike overlapping peptide pool stimulation. Receptor source: a human donor who received a COVID-19 vaccine.

CDR3 protein: CASSVKVAGNYGYTF. In DNA, the CDR3 is TGTGCCAGCAGCGTAAAGGTGGCAGGGAACTATGGCTACACCTTC. This sequence joins TRBV9 and TRBJ1-2, with a tentative D call TRBD1 (5 bases). V lost 1 base, J lost 2 bases, and 12 bases lay in between. Germline V gene lookup returns CDR1 SGDLS and CDR2 YYNGEE. This CDR3 has 15 residues. The entire variable domain, with the rest obtained from reference TRBV9 and TRBJ1-2, is as follows: DSGVTQTPKHLITATGQRVTLRCSPRSGDLSVYWYQQSLDQGLQFLIQYYNGEERAKGNILERFSAQQFPDLHSELNLSSLELGDSALYFCASSVKVAGNYGYTFGSGTRLTVV.

The V and J genes are TRBV5-6 and TRBJ2-6; no clear D gene. Germline CDR1 is SGHDT and CDR2 is YYEEEE. The CDR3 totals 16 residues. Trimming shortened V by 4 bases and J by 2 bases, and 13 bases separated the two germline ends. The CDR3 loop is CASSIRTGAGANVLTF. CDR3 coding DNA: TGTGCCAGCAGCATACGCACTGGAGCTGGGGCCAACGTCCTGACTTTC.

The chain links TRBV5-4 to TRBJ1-4; TRBD1 matches 7 bases. The V segment lost 7 bases and the J segment 1 base; nucleotides outside the gene matches: 4. The CDR3 is 14 amino acids. Per the germline V gene, CDR1 is SGHNT and CDR2 is YYREEE (reference sequence). The CDR3 is CASGSGGTNEKLFF. The CDR3 nucleotides read TGTGCCAGCGGCTCAGGGGGAACTAATGAAAAACTGTTTTTT.

In its sample, this clone was seen many times. This rearrangement joins TRBV4-1 to TRBJ1-2; no firm D call. Trimming removed 0 bases at V and 1 base at J, with 9 bases between. The CDR3 loop spans 15 amino acids. Per the germline V gene, CDR1 is MGHRA and CDR2 is YSYEKL. This CDR3 is CASSQESTLNYGYTF. The CDR3 DNA reads as TGCGCCAGCAGCCAAGAGTCGACCCTTAACTATGGCTACACCTTC.

The V and J genes are TRBV6-6 and TRBJ1-6; D might be TRBD1 (6 bases). The CDR3 spans 16 residues. Germline CDR1 MNHNY, CDR2 SVGAGI (reference sequence). V was shortened by 8 bases and J by 7 bases, with 21 bases between the two germline ends. The CDR3 coding sequence is TGTGCCAGCGCAACAGGGCGGGCGGTTCGCAATTCACCCCTCCACTTT. Encoded protein: CASATGRAVRNSPLHF.

This chain uses TRBV5-4 with TRBJ1-1; perhaps TRBD1 as D (6 bases). The CDR3 is 17 amino acids. Germline CDR1 SGHNT, CDR2 YYREEE (reference sequence). Trimming removed 1 base from V and 1 base from J, with 17 bases in between. The CDR3 bases are TGTGCCAGCAGCTTGATGGGCCGGGGGCGCGAGAACACTGAAGCTTTCTTT. Translated, it gives CASSLMGRGRENTEAFF.

V is TRBV6-5 and J is TRBJ1-6; unclear D gene. The V gene's germline CDR1 is MNHEY and CDR2 SVGAGI. This CDR3 has 11 amino acids. The germline V and J ends were trimmed by 8 bases and 10 bases, with 9 bases remaining between them. The CDR3 loop is CASSWESPLHF. CDR3 coding DNA: TGTGCCAGCTCATGGGAGTCACCCCTCCACTTT.

The chain has TRBV28 and TRBJ1-5, with a tentative D call TRBD1 (6 bases). V was clipped by 5 bases and J by 6 bases, with 23 bases between them. Germline V gene sequence: CDR1 MDHEN, CDR2 SYDVKM. This CDR3 contains 17 residues. The CDR3 is CASSPPLRGTRRQPQHF. The CDR3 DNA sequence: TGTGCCAGCAGTCCCCCCCTTAGGGGGACCCGCCGTCAGCCCCAGCATTTT.

V usage is TRBV19 and J usage is TRBJ1-5; 8 bases are a match to TRBD1. This CDR3 contains 18 residues. Germline CDR1 is LNHDA and CDR2 is SQIVND (reference sequence). With V trimmed by 4 bases and J by 9 bases, 20 bases remained unmatched. The CDR3 DNA reads as TGTGCCAGTAGTAATCCCGGACGGACAGGGAGAGTGAGTGCGCCCCAGCATTTT. Translating it yields CASSNPGRTGRVSAPQHF.

This sequence joins TRBV7-2 and TRBJ2-1; no reliable D call. There are 12 residues in the CDR3. Trimming took 4 bases from V and 3 from J, leaving 4 bases between them. Germline V gene sequence: CDR1 SGHTA, CDR2 FQGNSA. CDR3 sequence reads: CASSWYYNEQFF. The CDR3 bases are TGTGCCAGCAGCTGGTACTACAATGAGCAGTTCTTC.